The 3 T cell receptor beta chains listed next were all sequenced from one sample in a study of control samples from healthy donors and cancer patients. Produced via immunoSEQ multiplex PCR; TCRdb's table is partial and in-frame only. The profile covers under 200,000 clones, with 88% appearing a single time and 4.5% to 6% taken by the ten largest. Sequencing input: blood. The receptor source for this set is a woman under 40 in good health.

The chain recombines TRBV3-1 (or the pseudogene TRBV3-2) with TRBJ1-5; a weak D match, TRBD1 (6 bases). The CDR3 is made up of 15 amino acids. CDR1 is LGHDT, CDR2 YNNKEL, per germline (reference sequence). Trimming pared 1 base from V and 7 bases from J, leaving 14 bases between. The CDR3 spells CASSQGLVGGQPQHF. The CDR3 bases are TGTGCCAGCAGCCAAGGCTTGGTAGGGGGACAGCCCCAGCATTTT.

The genes are TRBV11-2 and TRBJ1-2; no definite D call. V gave up 7 bases and J gave up 4 bases, with 19 bases separating them. Germline values: CDR1 SGHAT, CDR2 FQNNGV. The CDR3 contains 15 residues. DNA of the CDR3: TGTGCCAGCAACACCTTGAGGGTCCCGTCCTATGGCTACACCTTC. It yields the protein CASNTLRVPSYGYTF.

The rearrangement joins TRBV15 to TRBJ1-6, with 8 nucleotides matching TRBD1. CDR3 length: 15 residues. V was clipped by 5 bases and J by 9 bases; unmatched bases: 9. Germline values: CDR1 LNHNV, CDR2 YYDKDF (reference sequence). The CDR3 sequence is CATSERTGYGSPLHF. CDR3 sequence (DNA): TGTGCCACCAGCGAAAGGACAGGGTATGGTTCACCCCTCCACTTT.